The 15 T cell receptor beta chains in this list originate from one sample, sequenced in a study of blood T cells in healthy people across ages. With a J-beta primer mix and a sample-barcoded 5' primer, a second PCR ran about 7 to 12 cycles. Each CDR3 protein gets one entry after TCRdb re-called the 5' RACE reads with MiXCR. The sample contains about a million distinct CDR3 sequences, 40% to 60% of which appear only once. What was sequenced was blood. The origin of the receptors is a man aged 25 to 40 in good health.

In its sample, this clonotype was seen a few times. The chain has TRBV4-2 and TRBJ2-3, with 11 bases identical to TRBD2. The germline CDR1 and CDR2 sequences are LGHNA and YNFKEQ. This CDR3 comprises 17 residues. J was trimmed by 4 bases and V by 0 bases; bases with no gene match: 6. The DNA for the CDR3 is TGTGCCAGCAGCCAAGAATGGGATAGCGGGGGGGCAGATACGCAGTATTTT. Protein: CASSQEWDSGGADTQYF.

This chain connects TRBV7-9 to TRBJ1-2; D may be TRBD1 (5 bases). The CDR3 spans 15 residues. The V gene lost 5 bases and the J gene lost 4 bases, with 17 bases spanning the gap. Germline assignment: CDR1 SEHNR and CDR2 FQNEAQ (reference sequence). Here the CDR3 DNA reads TGTGCCAGCAGCCACCAACGGGACGGCGCCTATGGCTACACCTTC. This codes for CASSHQRDGAYGYTF.

As concerns this clonotype: A much bigger clone sits one base away, suggesting this may be a read error. The chain has TRBV6-5 and TRBJ1-1, with D tentatively TRBD1 (6 bases). The CDR3 is 15 residues long. Germline loops: CDR1 MNHEY, CDR2 SVGAGI. Trimming took off 4 bases at V and 6 bases at J, with 18 bases between the two ends. The CDR3 loop is CASSCMFVGAPEAFF. DNA for the CDR3: TGTGCCAGCAGTTGCATGTTCGTGGGGGCCCCTGAAGCTTTCTTT.

This sequence joins TRBV9 and TRBJ2-1; tentatively, D is TRBD1 or TRBD2 (5 bases each). V gave up 0 bases and J gave up 12 bases, with 19 bases separating them. Germline V gene sequence: CDR1 SGDLS, CDR2 YYNGEE. CDR3 length: 15 amino acids. CDR3 coding DNA: TGTGCCAGCAGCGTAGCAGAGGGGCGTGGGAATCGGCAGTTCTTC. Protein product: CASSVAEGRGNRQFF.

The V gene is TRBV20-1, the J gene TRBJ2-6; 7 positions agree with TRBD1. Germline trimming cut 6 bases from V and 0 bases from J; bases unmatched to any gene: 5. The CDR3 loop spans 15 amino acids. Per the germline V gene, CDR1 is DFQATT and CDR2 is SNEGSKA (reference sequence). The CDR3: CSAIDRVSGANVLTF. CDR3 bases: TGCAGTGCCATCGACAGGGTCTCTGGGGCCAACGTCCTGACTTTC.

The V and J genes are TRBV6-5 and TRBJ1-2, with a tentative D call TRBD1 (5 bases). The V and J ends lost 4 bases and 3 bases respectively, with 18 bases between them. This CDR3 region has 16 residues. The germline CDR1 and CDR2 sequences are MNHEY and SVGAGI. Written as DNA, the CDR3 is TGTGCCAGCAGTTTGACAGCAGGGTTAACTGACTATGGCTACACCTTC. Residues: CASSLTAGLTDYGYTF.

This clonotype was seen more than once but under ten times. This chain connects TRBV12-3 or TRBV12-4 to TRBJ1-4; D might be TRBD1 (6 bases). The CDR3 extends over 15 amino acids. Trimming stripped 5 bases from V and 5 bases from J, with 15 bases between. CDR3 sequence reads: CASSLLQGSNEKLFF. DNA for the CDR3: TGTGCCAGCAGTCTGCTACAGGGATCGAATGAAAAACTGTTTTTT.

J is TRBJ1-1 and V is TRBV9; D is unresolved. The CDR3 is 14 amino acids. The germline V gene encodes CDR1 SGDLS and CDR2 YYNGEE. Trimming took off 0 bases at V and 1 base at J, with 7 bases between the two ends. The CDR3 reads CASSVGSGNTEAFF. The CDR3 nucleotides are TGTGCCAGCAGCGTAGGGTCGGGGAACACTGAAGCTTTCTTT.

The chain links TRBV20-1 to TRBJ1-5; possible D gene TRBD1, 6 bases. The CDR3 is 15 amino acids. Germline V gene lookup returns CDR1 DFQATT and CDR2 SNEGSKA (reference sequence). With 0 bases removed from V and 6 bases from J, the gap between germline ends came to 15 bases. This chain's CDR3 is CSAREEARGFQPQHF. CDR3 in DNA: TGCAGTGCTAGAGAGGAGGCTAGGGGGTTTCAGCCCCAGCATTTT.

Only a few counts were recorded for this clonotype. The CDR3 sequence is CASSPTDSNSPLHF. The CDR3 DNA reads as TGCGCCAGCAGCCCAACGGACAGTAACTCACCCCTCCACTTT. The genes are TRBV5-1 and TRBJ1-6; D is possibly TRBD1 (6 bases). The length of the CDR3 is 14 residues. V gave up 4 bases and J gave up 10 bases, with 15 bases separating them. From germline, CDR1 is SGHRS and CDR2 YFSETQ. Together with reference TRBV5-1 and TRBJ1-6, the CDR3 gives the full variable domain: KAGVTQTPRYLIKTRGQQVTLSCSPISGHRSVSWYQQTPGQGLQFLFEYFSETQRNKGNFPGRFSGRQFSNSRSEMNVSTLELGDSALYLCASSPTDSNSPLHFGNGTRLTVT.

The V gene is TRBV28, the J gene TRBJ1-5; unclear D gene. Trimming pared 6 bases from V and 2 bases from J, leaving 14 bases between. The germline V gene encodes CDR1 MDHEN and CDR2 SYDVKM. The CDR3 loop spans 15 amino acids. The CDR3 bases are TGTGCCAGCAGGCTTCAGGCACTGGGCAATCAGCCCCAGCATTTT. This sequence encodes CASRLQALGNQPQHF. Combining the CDR3 with reference TRBV28 and TRBJ1-5 gives the whole variable domain DVKVTQSSRYLVKRTGEKVFLECVQDMDHENMFWYRQDPGLGLRLIYFSYDVKMKEKGDIPEGYSVSREKKERFSLILESASTNQTSMYLCASRLQALGNQPQHFGDGTRLSIL.

The rearrangement uses TRBV6-5 and TRBJ2-4; 9 bases map to TRBD1. The J call may be incorrect, as the DNA end agrees better with TRBJ2-7. The CDR3 totals 14 residues. CDR1 is MNHEY and CDR2 is SVGAGI in the germline V gene. CDR3 sequence (DNA): TGTGCCAGCAGTCCAAGACAGGGGGGCTACGAGCAGTACTTC. Translating gives CASSPRQGGYEQYF.

The rearrangement joins TRBV3-1 to TRBJ2-1; 8 positions agree with TRBD2. This CDR3 has 15 residues. Germline CDR1 LGHDT, CDR2 YNNKEL (reference sequence). The trim removed 6 bases at V and 4 bases at J, leaving 8 bases unmatched. The CDR3 loop is CASRPGGVLYNEQFF. The CDR3 DNA sequence: TGTGCCAGCAGGCCGGGAGGGGTGTTATACAATGAGCAGTTCTTC.

The chain carries TRBV5-1 and TRBJ2-1; 7 nucleotides line up with TRBD2. This CDR3 is 15 amino acids long. The V gene end was trimmed by 4 bases and the J gene end by 6 bases; junction bases not matched to a gene: 10. Germline CDR1 reads SGHRS; CDR2 reads YFSETQ. The chain's CDR3 is CASSHNSGMSNEQFF. The CDR3 coding sequence is TGCGCCAGCAGCCATAACAGCGGGATGAGCAATGAGCAGTTCTTC.

The rearrangement uses TRBV4-3 and TRBJ2-7; D not resolved. From germline, CDR1 is LGHNA and CDR2 YSLEER. The V end lost 1 base, the J end lost 0 bases, and 7 bases lay between the germline ends. The length of the CDR3 is 14 residues. CDR3 sequence: CASSQVSDSYEQYF. As DNA, the CDR3 is TGCGCCAGCAGCCAAGTGTCGGACTCCTACGAGCAGTACTTC.